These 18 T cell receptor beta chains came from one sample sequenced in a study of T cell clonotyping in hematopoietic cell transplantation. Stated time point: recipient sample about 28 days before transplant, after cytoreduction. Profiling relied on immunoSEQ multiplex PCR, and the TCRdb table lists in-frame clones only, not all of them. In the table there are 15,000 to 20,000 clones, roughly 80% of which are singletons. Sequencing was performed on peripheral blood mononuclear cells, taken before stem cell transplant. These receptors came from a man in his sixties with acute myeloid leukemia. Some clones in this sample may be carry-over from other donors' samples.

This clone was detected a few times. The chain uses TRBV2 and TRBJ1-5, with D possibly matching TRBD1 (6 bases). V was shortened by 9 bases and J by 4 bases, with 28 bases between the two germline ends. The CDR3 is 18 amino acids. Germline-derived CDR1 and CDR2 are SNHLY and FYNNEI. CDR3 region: CASGTDRFLSRGNQPQHF. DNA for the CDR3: TGTGCCAGTGGAACGGACAGATTTCTATCTCGGGGTAATCAGCCCCAGCATTTT.

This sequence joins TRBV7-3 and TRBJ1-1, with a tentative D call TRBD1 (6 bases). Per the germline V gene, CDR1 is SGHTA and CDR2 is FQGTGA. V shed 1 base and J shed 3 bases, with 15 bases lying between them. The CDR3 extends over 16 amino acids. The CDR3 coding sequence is TGTGCCAGCAGCTTAATGGGGGGCCCCCTGGACACTGAAGCTTTCTTT. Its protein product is CASSLMGGPLDTEAFF.

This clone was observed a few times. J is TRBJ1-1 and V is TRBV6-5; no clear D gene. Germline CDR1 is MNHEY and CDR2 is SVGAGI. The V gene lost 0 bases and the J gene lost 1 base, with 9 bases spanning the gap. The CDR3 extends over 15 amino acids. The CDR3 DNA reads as TGTGCCAGCAGTTACTCGATTTACGGGAACACTGAAGCTTTCTTT. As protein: CASSYSIYGNTEAFF.

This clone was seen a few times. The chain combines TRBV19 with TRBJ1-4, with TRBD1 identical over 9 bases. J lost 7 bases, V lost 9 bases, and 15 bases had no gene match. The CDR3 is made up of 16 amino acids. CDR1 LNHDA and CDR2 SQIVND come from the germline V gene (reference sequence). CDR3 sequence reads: CASKLPPGQGTEKLFF. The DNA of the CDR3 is TGTGCCAGCAAGTTACCTCCGGGACAGGGCACTGAAAAACTGTTTTTT.

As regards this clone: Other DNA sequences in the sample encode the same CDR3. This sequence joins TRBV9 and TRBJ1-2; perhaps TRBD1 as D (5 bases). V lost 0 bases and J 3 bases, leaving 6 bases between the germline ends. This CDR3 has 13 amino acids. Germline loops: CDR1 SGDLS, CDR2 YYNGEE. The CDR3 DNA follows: TGTGCCAGCAGCGTAGGAGGGGACTATGGCTACACCTTC. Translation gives CASSVGGDYGYTF.

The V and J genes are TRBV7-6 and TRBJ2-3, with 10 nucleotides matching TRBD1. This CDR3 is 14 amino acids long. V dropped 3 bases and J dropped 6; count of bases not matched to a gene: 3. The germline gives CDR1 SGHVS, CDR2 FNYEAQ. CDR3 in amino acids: CASSLDRGWDTQYF. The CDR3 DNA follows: TGTGCCAGCAGCTTGGACAGGGGGTGGGATACGCAGTATTTT.

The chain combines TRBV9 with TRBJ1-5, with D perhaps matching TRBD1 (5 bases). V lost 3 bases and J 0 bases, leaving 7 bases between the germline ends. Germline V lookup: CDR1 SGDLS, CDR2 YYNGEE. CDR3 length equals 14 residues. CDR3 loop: CASSDRNSNQPQHF. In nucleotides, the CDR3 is TGTGCCAGCAGCGACAGGAATAGCAATCAGCCCCAGCATTTT. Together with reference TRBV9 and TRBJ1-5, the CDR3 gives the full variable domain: DSGVTQTPKHLITATGQRVTLRCSPRSGDLSVYWYQQSLDQGLQFLIQYYNGEERAKGNILERFSAQQFPDLHSELNLSSLELGDSALYFCASSDRNSNQPQHFGDGTRLSIL.

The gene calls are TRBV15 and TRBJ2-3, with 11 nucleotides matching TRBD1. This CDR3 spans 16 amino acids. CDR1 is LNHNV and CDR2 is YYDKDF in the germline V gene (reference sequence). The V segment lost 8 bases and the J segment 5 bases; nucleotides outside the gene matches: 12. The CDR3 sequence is CATHDLRTGGEDTQYF. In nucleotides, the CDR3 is TGTGCCACCCACGATCTTAGGACAGGGGGCGAAGATACGCAGTATTTT.

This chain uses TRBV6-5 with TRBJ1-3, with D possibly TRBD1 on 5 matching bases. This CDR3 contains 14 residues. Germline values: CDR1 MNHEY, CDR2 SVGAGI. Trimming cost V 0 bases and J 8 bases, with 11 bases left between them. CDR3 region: CASSYSWRDDTIYF. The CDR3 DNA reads TGTGCCAGCAGTTACTCGTGGAGGGACGACACCATATATTTT.

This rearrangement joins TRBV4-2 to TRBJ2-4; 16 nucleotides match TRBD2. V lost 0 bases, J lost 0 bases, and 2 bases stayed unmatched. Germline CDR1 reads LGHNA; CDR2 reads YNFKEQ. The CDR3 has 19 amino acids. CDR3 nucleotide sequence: TGTGCCAGCAGCCAAGAGGGACTAGCGGGGGGGCTAGCCAAAAACATTCAGTACTTC. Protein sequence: CASSQEGLAGGLAKNIQYF.

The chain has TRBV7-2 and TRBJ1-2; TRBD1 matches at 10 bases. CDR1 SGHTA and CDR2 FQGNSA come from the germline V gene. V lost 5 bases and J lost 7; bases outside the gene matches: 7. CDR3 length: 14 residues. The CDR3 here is CASSAGDRGRGYTF. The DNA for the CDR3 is TGTGCCAGCAGCGCAGGGGACAGGGGTCGTGGCTACACCTTC.

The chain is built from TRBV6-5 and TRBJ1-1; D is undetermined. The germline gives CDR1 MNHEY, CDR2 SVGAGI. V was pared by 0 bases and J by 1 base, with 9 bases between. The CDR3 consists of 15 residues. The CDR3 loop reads CASSYSAAPNTEAFF. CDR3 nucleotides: TGTGCCAGCAGTTACTCCGCGGCCCCGAACACTGAAGCTTTCTTT.

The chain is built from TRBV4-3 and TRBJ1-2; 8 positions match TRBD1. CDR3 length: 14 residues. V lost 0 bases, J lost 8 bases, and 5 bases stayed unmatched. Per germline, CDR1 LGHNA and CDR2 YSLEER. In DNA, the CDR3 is TGCGCCAGCAGCCAAGAGCACAGGGGGGGAGGCTACACCTTC. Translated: CASSQEHRGGGYTF.

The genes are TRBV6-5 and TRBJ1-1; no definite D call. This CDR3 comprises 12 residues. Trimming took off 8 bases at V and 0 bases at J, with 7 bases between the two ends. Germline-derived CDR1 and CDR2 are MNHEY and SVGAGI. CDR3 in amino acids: CASSRLNTEAFF. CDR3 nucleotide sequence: TGTGCCAGCTCGAGGTTGAACACTGAAGCTTTCTTT.

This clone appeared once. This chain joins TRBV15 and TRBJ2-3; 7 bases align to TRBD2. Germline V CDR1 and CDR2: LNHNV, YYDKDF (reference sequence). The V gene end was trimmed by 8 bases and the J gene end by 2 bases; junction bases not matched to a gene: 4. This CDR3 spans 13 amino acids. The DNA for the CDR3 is TGTGCCACCGGCCGGGACTACACAGATACGCAGTATTTT. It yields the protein CATGRDYTDTQYF.

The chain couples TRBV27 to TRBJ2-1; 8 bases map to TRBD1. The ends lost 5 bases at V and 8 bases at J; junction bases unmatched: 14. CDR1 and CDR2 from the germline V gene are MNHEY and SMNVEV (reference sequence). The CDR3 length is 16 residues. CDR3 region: CASSRRTGTADYEQFF. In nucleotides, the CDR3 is TGTGCCAGCAGTCGACGGACAGGGACAGCGGACTATGAGCAGTTCTTC.

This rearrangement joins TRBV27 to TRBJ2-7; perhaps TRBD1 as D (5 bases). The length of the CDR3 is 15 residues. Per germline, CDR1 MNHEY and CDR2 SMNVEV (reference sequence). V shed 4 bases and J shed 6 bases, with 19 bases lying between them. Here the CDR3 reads CASSSNQGIQGEQYF. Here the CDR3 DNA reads TGTGCCAGCAGTTCAAATCAGGGAATTCAGGGCGAGCAGTACTTC.

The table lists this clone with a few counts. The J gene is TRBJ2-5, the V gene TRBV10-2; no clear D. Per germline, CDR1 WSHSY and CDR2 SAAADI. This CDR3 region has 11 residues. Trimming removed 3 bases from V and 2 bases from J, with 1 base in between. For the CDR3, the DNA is TGCGCCAGCAGTGATCAAGAGACCCAGTACTTC. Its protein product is CASSDQETQYF.